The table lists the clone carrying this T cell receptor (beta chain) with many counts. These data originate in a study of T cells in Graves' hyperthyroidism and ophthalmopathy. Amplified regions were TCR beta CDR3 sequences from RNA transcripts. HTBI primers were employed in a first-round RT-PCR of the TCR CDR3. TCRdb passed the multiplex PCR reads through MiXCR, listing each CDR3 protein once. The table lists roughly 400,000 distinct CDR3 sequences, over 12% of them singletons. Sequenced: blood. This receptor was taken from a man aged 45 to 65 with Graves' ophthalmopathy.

CDR3 amino acids: CASSGSSAHNEQFF. CDR3 DNA sequence: TGTGCCAGCAGCGGAAGTAGCGCCCACAATGAGCAGTTCTTC. The chain recombines TRBV7-2 with TRBJ2-1, with D possibly being TRBD2 (5 bases). The V and J ends lost 5 bases and 5 bases respectively, with 13 bases between them. The length of the CDR3 is 14 residues. CDR1 is SGHTA and CDR2 is FQGNSA in the germline V gene. The variable domain in full, completed from reference TRBV7-2 and TRBJ2-1, reads GAGVSQSPSNKVTEKGKDVELRCDPISGHTALYWYRQSLGQGLEFLIYFQGNSAPDKSGLPSDRFSAERTGGSVSTLTIQRTQQEDSAVYLCASSGSSAHNEQFFGPGTRLTVL.